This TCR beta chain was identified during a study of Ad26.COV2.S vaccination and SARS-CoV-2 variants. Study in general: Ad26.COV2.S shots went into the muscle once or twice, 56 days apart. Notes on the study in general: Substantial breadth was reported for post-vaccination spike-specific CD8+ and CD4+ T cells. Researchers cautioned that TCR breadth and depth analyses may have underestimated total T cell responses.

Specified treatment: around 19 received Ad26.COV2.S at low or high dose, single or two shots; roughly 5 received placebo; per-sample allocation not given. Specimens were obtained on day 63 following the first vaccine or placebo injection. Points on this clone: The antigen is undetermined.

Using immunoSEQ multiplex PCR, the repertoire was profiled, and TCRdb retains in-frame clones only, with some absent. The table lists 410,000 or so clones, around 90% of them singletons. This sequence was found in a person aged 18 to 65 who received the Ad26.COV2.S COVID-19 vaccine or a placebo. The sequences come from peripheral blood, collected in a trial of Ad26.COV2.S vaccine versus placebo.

The CDR3 sequence: CASSVGAPGTGELFF. The DNA of the CDR3 is TGTGCCAGCAGCGTAGGGGCCCCGGGCACCGGGGAGCTGTTTTTT. This chain joins TRBV9 and TRBJ2-2; D is ambiguous. V gave up 0 bases and J gave up 4 bases, with 10 bases separating them. CDR3 length equals 15 residues. Looked up from germline, CDR1 is SGDLS and CDR2 is YYNGEE.